Below, 18 T cell receptor beta chains from the same sample are listed, as sequenced in a study of blood T cells in healthy people across ages. Sample-barcoded 5' priming and a J-beta primer mix drove a second PCR of 7 to 11 cycles. TCRdb recomputed calls from the 5' RACE reads with MiXCR, one row per CDR3 protein. Of about 380,000 distinct CDR3 sequences detected, about half appear once; the ten largest clones hold around 53%. The specimen sequenced was blood. The source of these receptors is a man between 60 and 70 years old in good health.

The chain has TRBV20-1 and TRBJ1-2; possible D gene TRBD1, 5 bases. Germline V gives CDR1 DFQATT, CDR2 SNEGSKA (reference sequence). This CDR3 contains 13 residues. V was pared by 3 bases and J by 7 bases, with 15 bases between. CDR3 protein: CSARKGDGSGYTF. CDR3 nucleotides: TGCAGTGCTAGGAAAGGGGACGGGAGTGGCTACACCTTC.

CDR3 protein: CASSSSSGSRADTQYF. Here the CDR3 DNA reads TGTGCCAGCAGCTCCTCAAGCGGGAGTAGGGCAGATACGCAGTATTTT. The chain links TRBV5-4 to TRBJ2-3; 8 nucleotides agree with TRBD2. V lost 3 bases, J lost 4 bases, and 10 bases stayed unmatched. Looked up from germline, CDR1 is SGHNT and CDR2 is YYREEE (reference sequence). This CDR3 has 16 residues.

This clonotype appeared once. Written as DNA, the CDR3 is TGCAGTGCCCACAGGGGGGGCGGCACAGATACGCAGTATTTT. The encoded protein is CSAHRGGGTDTQYF. The chain has TRBV20-1 and TRBJ2-3, with TRBD1 as a possible D gene (8 bases). CDR3 length equals 14 residues. Germline CDR1 reads DFQATT; CDR2 reads SNEGSKA (reference sequence). Trimming cost V 6 bases and J 1 base, with 14 bases left between them.

J is TRBJ1-6 and V is TRBV12-3 or TRBV12-4; D unclear. The CDR3 sequence is 14 residues long. The V gene lost 4 bases and the J gene lost 7 bases, with 11 bases spanning the gap. CDR3 DNA sequence: TGTGCCAGCAGTTCCGGGGTGGCGAATTCACCCCTCCACTTT. It codes for CASSSGVANSPLHF.

The CDR3: CSAREGASTDTQYF. The CDR3, as DNA: TGCAGTGCTAGAGAGGGGGCTAGCACAGATACGCAGTATTTT. The V call is TRBV20-1, the J call TRBJ2-3, with TRBD1 as a possible D gene (6 bases). The V gene's germline CDR1 is DFQATT and CDR2 SNEGSKA (reference sequence). The CDR3 has 14 amino acids. Trimming removed 0 bases at V and 0 bases at J, with 7 bases between.

The rearrangement links TRBV2 to TRBJ2-3; TRBD1 matches 9 bases. The CDR3 extends over 14 amino acids. J lost 3 bases, V lost 6 bases, and 4 bases had no gene match. Looked up from germline, CDR1 is SNHLY and CDR2 is FYNNEI. The CDR3 coding sequence is TGTGCCAGCAGGGGGACAGGGATGACAGATACGCAGTATTTT. Its translation: CASRGTGMTDTQYF.

This clonotype has just a few counts. J is TRBJ1-2 and V is TRBV2; a weak D match, TRBD1 (5 bases). The CDR3 length is 14 residues. The germline V gene encodes CDR1 SNHLY and CDR2 FYNNEI. Trimming stripped 6 bases from V and 2 bases from J, with 13 bases between. DNA of the CDR3: TGTGCCAGCAGCCCCCGGGAGGGGAACTATGGCTACACCTTC. It is translated as CASSPREGNYGYTF.

The chain couples TRBV6-1 to TRBJ2-5; no definite D call. Germline CDR1 reads MNHNS; CDR2 reads SASEGT. This CDR3 has 13 residues. Between the trimmed V and J ends, which lost 4 bases and 9 bases, there was a span of 15 bases. The CDR3 bases are TGTGCCAGCAGTGGGGCCTTCACCGCGGCCCAGTACTTC. Amino acids: CASSGAFTAAQYF.

V usage is TRBV6-1 and J usage is TRBJ2-5; D may correspond to TRBD1 or TRBD2 (5 bases each). The closer fit of TRBJ2-7 to the DNA end suggests the J call may be wrong. The CDR3 is made up of 13 amino acids. Germline V gene sequence: CDR1 MNHNS, CDR2 SASEGT. The DNA for the CDR3 is TGTGCCATTATGCCGGGGCACTCCTACGAGCAGTACTTC. Protein sequence: CAIMPGHSYEQYF.

This clonotype was observed a handful of times. The chain is built from TRBV20-1 and TRBJ2-1; D may be TRBD2 (6 bases). The J call is in doubt because the DNA end fits TRBJ2-7 better. Germline values: CDR1 DFQATT, CDR2 SNEGSKA (reference sequence). This CDR3 is built from 14 residues. CDR3 in DNA: TGCAGTGCTAGAGCGCGGCGGGGTTTAGACGAGCAGTACTTC. It yields the protein CSARARRGLDEQYF.

This clonotype was counted between two and nine times. V and J are TRBV7-9 and TRBJ2-7; D call uncertain. The length of the CDR3 is 12 residues. The germline CDR1 and CDR2 sequences are SEHNR and FQNEAQ (reference sequence). Deletions cut 1 base from V and 5 bases from J, with 6 bases between. In DNA form, the CDR3 reads TGTGCCAGCAGCTTAGAACTGAACGAGCAGTACTTC. Residues: CASSLELNEQYF. The full variable domain, with the rest looked up from reference TRBV7-9 and TRBJ2-7, is DTGVSQNPRHKITKRGQNVTFRCDPISEHNRLYWYRQTLGQGPEFLTYFQNEAQLEKSRLLSDRFSAERPKGSFSTLEIQRTEQGDSAMYLCASSLELNEQYFGPGTRLTVT.

Points on this clonotype: An end of the junction differs from the germline gene, which may be a read error. The chain has TRBV12-3 or TRBV12-4 and TRBJ1-1; D remains ambiguous. This CDR3 is built from 12 residues. CDR3 coding DNA: TGTGCCTGCAGTCCCCTAGGCACTGAAGCTTTCTTT. It translates to CACSPLGTEAFF.

This rearrangement joins TRBV9 to TRBJ2-5; TRBD2 might be the D (5 bases). V was cut by 0 bases and J by 3 bases, with 9 bases left in between. Germline V lookup: CDR1 SGDLS, CDR2 YYNGEE. The CDR3 sequence is 14 residues long. The CDR3 region is CASSVGKGEETQYF. The CDR3 DNA follows: TGTGCCAGCAGCGTAGGGAAGGGAGAAGAGACCCAGTACTTC.

This clonotype was seen at least ten times. The rearrangement links TRBV5-1 to TRBJ2-1, with 12 bases aligning to TRBD2. The ends lost 0 bases at V and 10 bases at J; junction bases unmatched: 5. CDR1 SGHRS and CDR2 YFSETQ come from the germline V gene. The CDR3 spans 15 residues. CDR3 nucleotide sequence: TGCGCCAGCAGCTTGGGCTCTAGCGGGGGGGCGGAGCAGTTCTTC. This translates into CASSLGSSGGAEQFF.

This clonotype was seen once. One end of the junction varies from germline; a read error may be responsible. The chain couples TRBV12-3 or TRBV12-4 to TRBJ1-5, with D possibly being TRBD1 (6 bases). This CDR3 region has 15 residues. The CDR3 nucleotides are TGTGCCAACAGTTTTTCAGGGGAAAGGGAGCAGCCCCAGCATTTT. Amino acid sequence: CANSFSGEREQPQHF.

V is TRBV12-3 or TRBV12-4 and J is TRBJ2-5, with 7 bases fitting TRBD2. V lost 6 bases to trimming and J lost 11 bases; unmatched junction nucleotides: 18. The CDR3 is 15 amino acids. For the CDR3, the DNA is TGTGCCAGCAGCCCTGGAAGAGCGGGGTCCAATGAGCAGTACTTC. As protein: CASSPGRAGSNEQYF.

The chain has TRBV5-5 and TRBJ2-5, with D perhaps given as TRBD1 or TRBD2 (5 bases each). Trimming pared 0 bases from V and 1 base from J, leaving 10 bases between. Looked up from germline, CDR1 is SGHKS and CDR2 is YYEKEE (reference sequence). The CDR3 has 15 amino acids. CDR3 coding DNA: TGTGCCAGCAGCTTGGTGGGGGACGGCCAAGAGACCCAGTACTTC. Protein: CASSLVGDGQETQYF. Drawing the rest from reference TRBV5-5 and TRBJ2-5, the complete variable domain is DAGVTQSPTHLIKTRGQQVTLRCSPISGHKSVSWYQQVLGQGPQFIFQYYEKEERGRGNFPDRFSARQFPNYSSELNVNALLLGDSALYLCASSLVGDGQETQYFGPGTRLLVL.

The J gene is TRBJ1-6, the V gene TRBV7-2; D gene ambiguous. CDR1 and CDR2 from the germline V gene are SGHTA and FQGNSA. Trimming pared 6 bases from V and 6 bases from J, leaving 15 bases between. The CDR3 extends over 15 amino acids. CDR3 protein: CASSPNSNLNSPLHF. CDR3 nucleotide sequence: TGTGCCAGCAGTCCGAACAGTAACCTTAATTCACCCCTCCACTTT.